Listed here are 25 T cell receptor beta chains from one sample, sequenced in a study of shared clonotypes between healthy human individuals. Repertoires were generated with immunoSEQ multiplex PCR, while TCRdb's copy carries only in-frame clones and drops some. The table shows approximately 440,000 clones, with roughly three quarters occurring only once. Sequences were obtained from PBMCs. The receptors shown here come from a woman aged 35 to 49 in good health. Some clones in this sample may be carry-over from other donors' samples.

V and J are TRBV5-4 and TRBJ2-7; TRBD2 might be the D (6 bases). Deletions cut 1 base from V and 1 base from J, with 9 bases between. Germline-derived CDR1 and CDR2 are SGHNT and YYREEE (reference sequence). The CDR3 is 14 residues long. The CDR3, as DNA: TGTGCCAGCAGCTTGTTTGCGGGATCCTACGAGCAGTACTTC. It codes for CASSLFAGSYEQYF.

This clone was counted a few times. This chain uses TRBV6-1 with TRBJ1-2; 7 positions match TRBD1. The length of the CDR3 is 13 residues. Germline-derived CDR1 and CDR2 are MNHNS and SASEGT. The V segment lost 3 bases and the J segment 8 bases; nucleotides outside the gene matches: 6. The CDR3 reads CASSDRQGGGYTF. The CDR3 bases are TGTGCCAGCAGTGACCGACAGGGAGGCGGCTACACCTTC.

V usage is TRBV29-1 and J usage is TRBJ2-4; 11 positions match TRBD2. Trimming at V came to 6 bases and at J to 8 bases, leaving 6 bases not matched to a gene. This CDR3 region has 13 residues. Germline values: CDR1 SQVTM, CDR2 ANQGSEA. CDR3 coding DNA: TGCAGCGTCCGCACTAGCGGGAGTGACATTCAGTACTTC. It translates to CSVRTSGSDIQYF. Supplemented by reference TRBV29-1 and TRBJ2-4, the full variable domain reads SAVISQKPSRDICQRGTSLTIQCQVDSQVTMMFWYRQQPGQSLTLIATANQGSEATYESGFVIDKFPISRPNLTFSTLTVSNMSPEDSSIYLCSVRTSGSDIQYFGAGTRLSVL.

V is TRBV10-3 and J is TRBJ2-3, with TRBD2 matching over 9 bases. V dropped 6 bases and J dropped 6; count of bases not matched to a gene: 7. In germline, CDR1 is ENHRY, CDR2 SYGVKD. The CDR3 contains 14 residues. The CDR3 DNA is TGTGCCATCAGCCTAGCGGGGACTGTGGATACGCAGTATTTT. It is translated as CAISLAGTVDTQYF.

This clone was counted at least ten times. In DNA, the CDR3 is TGCGCCAGCAGCCCACAGGGGAGGTACACTGAAGCTTTCTTT. Translated: CASSPQGRYTEAFF. The chain is built from TRBV23-1 and TRBJ1-1, with 7 nucleotides matching TRBD1. TRBV23-1 is assigned to the ORF class and has an uncertain function. The V and J ends lost 6 bases and 3 bases, in that order; junction bases with no gene match: 7. CDR3 length: 14 residues.

As DNA, the CDR3 is TGCGCCAGCAGCTCCACCGGTGATACGCAGTATTTT. This codes for CASSSTGDTQYF. The rearrangement uses TRBV5-1 and TRBJ2-3; the D is unclear. The V end lost 3 bases, the J end lost 6 bases, and 8 bases lay between the germline ends. The CDR3 consists of 12 residues. Germline loops: CDR1 SGHRS, CDR2 YFSETQ.

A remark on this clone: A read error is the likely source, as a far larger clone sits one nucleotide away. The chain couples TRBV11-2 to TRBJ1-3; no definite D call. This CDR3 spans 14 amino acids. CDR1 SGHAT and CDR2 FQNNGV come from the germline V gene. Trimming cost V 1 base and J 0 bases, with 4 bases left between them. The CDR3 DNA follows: TGTGCCAGCAGCTTAGCCGTCTCTGGAAACACCATATATTTT. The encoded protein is CASSLAVSGNTIYF.

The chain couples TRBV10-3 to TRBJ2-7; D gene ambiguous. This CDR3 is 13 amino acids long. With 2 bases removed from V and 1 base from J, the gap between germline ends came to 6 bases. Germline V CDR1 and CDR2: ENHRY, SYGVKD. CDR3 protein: CAISEGTSYEQYF. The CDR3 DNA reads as TGTGCCATCAGTGAGGGCACGTCCTACGAGCAGTACTTC.

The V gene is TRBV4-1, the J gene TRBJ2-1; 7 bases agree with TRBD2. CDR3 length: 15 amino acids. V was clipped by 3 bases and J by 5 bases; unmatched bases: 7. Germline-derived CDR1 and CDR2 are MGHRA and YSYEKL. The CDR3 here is CASSQGGSLNNEQFF. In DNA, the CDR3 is TGCGCCAGCAGCCAGGGCGGGAGTCTCAACAATGAGCAGTTCTTC.

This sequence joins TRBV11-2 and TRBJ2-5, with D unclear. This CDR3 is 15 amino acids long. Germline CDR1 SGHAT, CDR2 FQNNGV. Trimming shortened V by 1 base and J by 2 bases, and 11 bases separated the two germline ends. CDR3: CASSLVSTPQETQYF. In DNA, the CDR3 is TGTGCCAGCAGCTTAGTATCGACCCCACAAGAGACCCAGTACTTC.

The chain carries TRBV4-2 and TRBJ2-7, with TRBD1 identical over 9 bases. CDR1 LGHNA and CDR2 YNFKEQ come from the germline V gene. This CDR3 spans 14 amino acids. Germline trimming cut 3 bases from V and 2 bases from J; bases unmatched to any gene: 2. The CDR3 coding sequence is TGTGCCAGCAGCCAGGGGACAGGGCCCTACGAGCAGTACTTC. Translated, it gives CASSQGTGPYEQYF.

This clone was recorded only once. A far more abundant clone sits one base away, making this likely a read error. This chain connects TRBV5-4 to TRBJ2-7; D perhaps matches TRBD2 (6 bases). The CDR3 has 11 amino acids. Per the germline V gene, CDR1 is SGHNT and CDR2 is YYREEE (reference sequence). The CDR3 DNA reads TGTGCCAGAAGCTTGGGAGGCGAGCAGTACTTC. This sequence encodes CARSLGGEQYF.

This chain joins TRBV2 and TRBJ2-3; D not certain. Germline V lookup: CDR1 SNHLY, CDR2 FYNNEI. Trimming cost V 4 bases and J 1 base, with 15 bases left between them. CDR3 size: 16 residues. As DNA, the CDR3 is TGTGCCAGCAGTGCCGACCCTAATTCGGGCACAGATACGCAGTATTTT. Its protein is CASSADPNSGTDTQYF.

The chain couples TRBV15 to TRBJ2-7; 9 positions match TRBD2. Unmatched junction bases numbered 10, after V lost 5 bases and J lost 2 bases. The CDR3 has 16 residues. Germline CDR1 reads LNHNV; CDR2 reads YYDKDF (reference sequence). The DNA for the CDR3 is TGTGCCACCAGCGGCGGGCCGGGACTAGCTGCCTACGAGCAGTACTTC. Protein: CATSGGPGLAAYEQYF.

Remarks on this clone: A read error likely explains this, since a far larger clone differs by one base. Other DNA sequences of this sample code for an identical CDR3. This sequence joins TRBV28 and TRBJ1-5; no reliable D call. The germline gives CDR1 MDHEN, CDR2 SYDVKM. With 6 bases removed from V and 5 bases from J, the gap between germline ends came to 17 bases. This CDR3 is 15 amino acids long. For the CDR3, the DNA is TGTGCCAGCAGCCCCCCCAAGGGTGGGGATCAGCCCCAGCATTTT. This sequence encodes CASSPPKGGDQPQHF.

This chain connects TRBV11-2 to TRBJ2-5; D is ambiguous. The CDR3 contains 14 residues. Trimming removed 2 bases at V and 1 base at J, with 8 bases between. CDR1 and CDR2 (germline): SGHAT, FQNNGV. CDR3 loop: CASSLNAVQETQYF. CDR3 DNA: TGTGCCAGCAGCTTAAATGCGGTCCAAGAGACCCAGTACTTC. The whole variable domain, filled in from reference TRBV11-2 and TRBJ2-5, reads EAGVAQSPRYKIIEKRQSVAFWCNPISGHATLYWYQQILGQGPKLLIQFQNNGVVDDSQLPKDRFSAERLKGVDSTLKIQPAKLEDSAVYLCASSLNAVQETQYFGPGTRLLVL.

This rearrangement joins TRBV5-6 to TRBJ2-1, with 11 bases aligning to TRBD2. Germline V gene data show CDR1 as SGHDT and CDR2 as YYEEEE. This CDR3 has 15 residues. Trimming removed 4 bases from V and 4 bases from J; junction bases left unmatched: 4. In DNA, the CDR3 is TGTGCCAGCAGCCGTATAGCGGGAGGGTACAATGAGCAGTTCTTC. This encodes CASSRIAGGYNEQFF.

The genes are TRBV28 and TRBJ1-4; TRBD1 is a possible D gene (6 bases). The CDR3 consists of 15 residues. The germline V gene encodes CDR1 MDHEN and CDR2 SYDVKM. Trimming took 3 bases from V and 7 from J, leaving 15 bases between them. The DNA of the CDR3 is TGTGCCAGCAGTTTCCCAAGGGGGTCGGGTGAAAAACTGTTTTTT. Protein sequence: CASSFPRGSGEKLFF.

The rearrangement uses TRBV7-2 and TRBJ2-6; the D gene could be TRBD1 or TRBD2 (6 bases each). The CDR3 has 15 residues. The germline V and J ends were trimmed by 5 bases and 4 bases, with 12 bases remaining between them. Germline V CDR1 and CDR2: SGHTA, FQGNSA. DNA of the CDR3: TGTGCCAGCAGCCTAGGGGGGACAGGGGCCAACGTCCTGACTTTC. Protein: CASSLGGTGANVLTF.

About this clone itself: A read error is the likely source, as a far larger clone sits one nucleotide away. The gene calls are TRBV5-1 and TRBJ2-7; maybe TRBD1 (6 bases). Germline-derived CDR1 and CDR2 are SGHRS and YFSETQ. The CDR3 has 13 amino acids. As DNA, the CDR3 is TGCGCCAGCACTCGGGACATCTCCTACGAGCGGTACTTC. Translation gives CASTRDISYERYF.

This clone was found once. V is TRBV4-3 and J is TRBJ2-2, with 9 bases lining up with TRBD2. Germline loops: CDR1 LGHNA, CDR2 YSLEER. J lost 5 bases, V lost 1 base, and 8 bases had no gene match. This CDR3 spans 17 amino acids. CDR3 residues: CASSQGGGRARTGELFF. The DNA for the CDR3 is TGCGCCAGCAGCCAAGGGGGCGGGAGGGCCCGAACCGGGGAGCTGTTTTTT.

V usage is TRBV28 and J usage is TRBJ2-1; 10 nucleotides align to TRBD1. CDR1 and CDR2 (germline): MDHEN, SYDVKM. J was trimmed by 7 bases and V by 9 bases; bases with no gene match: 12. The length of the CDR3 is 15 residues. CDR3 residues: CASIGGRDRGNEQFF. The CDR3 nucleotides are TGTGCCAGTATCGGCGGTAGGGACAGGGGAAATGAGCAGTTCTTC.

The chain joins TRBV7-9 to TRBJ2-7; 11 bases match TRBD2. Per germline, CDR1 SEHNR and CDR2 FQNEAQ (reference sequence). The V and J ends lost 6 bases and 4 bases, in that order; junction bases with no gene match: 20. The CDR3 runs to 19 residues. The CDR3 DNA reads TGTGCCAGCAGTTCTAGTGGGACTAGCGGAGCCGACTTGTGGTACGAGCAGTACTTC. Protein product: CASSSSGTSGADLWYEQYF.

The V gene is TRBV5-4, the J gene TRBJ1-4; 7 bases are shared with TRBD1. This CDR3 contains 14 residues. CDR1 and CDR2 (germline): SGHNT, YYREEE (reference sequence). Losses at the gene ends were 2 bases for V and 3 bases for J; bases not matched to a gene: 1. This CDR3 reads CASSFRGSNEKLFF. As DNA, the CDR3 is TGTGCCAGCAGCTTCAGGGGGTCTAATGAAAAACTGTTTTTT.

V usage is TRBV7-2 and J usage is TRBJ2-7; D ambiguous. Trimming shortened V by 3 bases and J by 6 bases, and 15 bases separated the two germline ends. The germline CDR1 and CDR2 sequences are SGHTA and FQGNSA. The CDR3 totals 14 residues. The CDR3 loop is CASSFYSALVEQYF. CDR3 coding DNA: TGTGCCAGCAGCTTCTATAGTGCCCTCGTCGAGCAGTACTTC.